The 20 T cell receptor beta chains below all came from one sample that was sequenced in a study of T cells in women clearing cervical HPV infection. Clones were read by immunoSEQ multiplex PCR, and TCRdb kept only the in-frame ones, dropping some. This table holds about 25,000 clones. The specimen was blood buffy coat. Receptor source: a woman aged 18 to 75 with a cervical HPV16 infection that either progressed to CIN3+ or cleared (not recorded which).

On this clone: The read stops 3 residues short of the end of the CDR3; the missing end is completed from the germline J gene. The genes are TRBV7-2 and TRBJ2-5; 7 bases are shared with TRBD2. Germline assignment: CDR1 SGHTA and CDR2 FQGNSA. The CDR3 has 13 residues. Germline trimming cut 7 bases from V and 0 bases from J; bases unmatched to any gene: 2. The CDR3 bases that were read are TGTGCCAGCAACGGGGGGAACCAAGAGACC. Protein product: CASNGGNQET. The CDR3, in full, reads CASNGGNQETQYF.

A remark on this clone: The read ends 3 residues early relative to the CDR3; the germline J gene fills the gap. This sequence joins TRBV5-5 and TRBJ2-7, with TRBD2 matching 7 bases. The CDR3 sequence is 14 residues long. The junction had 10 bases not matched to a gene; V was cut back by 7 bases and J by 3 bases. CDR1 is SGHKS and CDR2 is YYEKEE in the germline V gene (reference sequence). CDR3 in amino acids: CASDPGGSVYEQYF. Partial CDR3 DNA: TGTGCCAGCGACCCGGGGGGTTCGGTCTACGAG.

Worth noting for this clone: The CDR3 end lies 3 residues beyond the end of the read and is filled in from the germline J gene. The chain joins TRBV20-1 to TRBJ2-5; 7 nucleotides agree with TRBD1. The CDR3 is made up of 14 amino acids. The germline V gene has CDR1 DFQATT and CDR2 SNEGSKA (reference sequence). The V segment lost 7 bases and the J segment 1 base; nucleotides outside the gene matches: 9. The covered CDR3 bases are TGCAGTGTCCAGACAGGGATAAGCCAAGAGACC. It is translated as CSVQTGISQET. The whole CDR3 protein is CSVQTGISQETQYF.

With respect to this clone: Read data end 3 residues before the CDR3 end; the end is taken from the germline J gene. The rearrangement uses TRBV7-9 and TRBJ1-2; possibly TRBD1 for D (5 bases). From germline, CDR1 is SEHNR and CDR2 FQNEAQ (reference sequence). The CDR3 totals 13 residues. CDR3 DNA (partial): TGTGCCAGCACTCGGTGGCGGGGGGGTGAC. The encoded protein is CASTRWRGGD. The entire CDR3 reads CASTRWRGGDYTF.

By frequency, this clone registers medium-sized (0.01 to 0.1%). The CDR3 goes on 3 residues after the read ends, and that part is filled in from the germline J gene. This chain uses TRBV29-1 with TRBJ2-6, with TRBD1 matching 9 bases. This CDR3 is 17 amino acids long. The J segment lost 2 bases and the V segment lost 6 bases, leaving 11 bases of the junction unmatched. The germline V gene has CDR1 SQVTM and CDR2 ANQGSEA. The DNA read from the CDR3 is TGCAGCGTGGCCGTACTGACAGGGGGGGCTGGGGCCAACGTC. Translating it yields CSVAVLTGGAGANV. The CDR3 reads in full as CSVAVLTGGAGANVLTF.

The CDR3 bases that were read are TGTGCCAGCAGTCCCCTGACACACGACGAG. It specifies CASSPLTHDE. From start to end, the CDR3 is CASSPLTHDEQYF. This chain uses TRBV27 with TRBJ2-7, with no clear D. The read ends 3 residues shy of where the CDR3 ends; the end is completed using the germline J gene. This CDR3 is 13 amino acids long. Trimming removed 5 bases from V and 5 bases from J, with 13 bases in between. Germline loops: CDR1 MNHEY, CDR2 SMNVEV (reference sequence).

Turning to this clone: Read sequence stops 3 residues before the CDR3 end, and the germline J gene provides the missing end. The chain employs TRBV5-4 and TRBJ2-5; D is possibly TRBD2 (5 bases). This CDR3 has 16 residues. Germline V gene sequence: CDR1 SGHNT, CDR2 YYREEE (reference sequence). Trimming left V 4 bases short and J 0 bases short, with 16 bases between. CDR3 DNA, as far as it was read: TGTGCCAGCAGCGTATACTGGACTCCATACCAAGAGACC. Translating gives CASSVYWTPYQET. The complete CDR3 sequence is CASSVYWTPYQETQYF. The full variable domain, rest sourced from reference TRBV5-4 and TRBJ2-5, is ETGVTQSPTHLIKTRGQQVTLRCSSQSGHNTVSWYQQALGQGPQFIFQYYREEENGRGNFPPRFSGLQFPNYSSELNVNALELDDSALYLCASSVYWTPYQETQYFGPGTRLLVL.

As regards this clone: The read stops 3 residues short of the end of the CDR3; the missing end is completed from the germline J gene. This rearrangement joins TRBV2 to TRBJ2-2; the D gene is possibly TRBD1 (5 bases). The CDR3 sequence is 13 residues long. V dropped 6 bases and J dropped 5 bases, with 10 bases sitting between them. CDR1 is SNHLY, CDR2 FYNNEI, per germline. CDR3 DNA, as far as it was read: TGTGCCAGCAGCCTACAGGAAACCGGGGAG. Protein product: CASSLQETGE. In full, the CDR3 is CASSLQETGELFF.

Frequency places this clone as medium-sized. Read coverage stops 3 residues before the CDR3 terminus; the germline J gene supplies the remainder. V gene TRBV29-1 combines with J gene TRBJ2-3, with a possible D match to TRBD1 (6 bases). This CDR3 region has 15 residues. The germline CDR1 and CDR2 sequences are SQVTM and ANQGSEA. V lost 0 bases and J lost 4, with 14 bases in between. CDR3 sequence reads: CSVEDRPGQSDTQYF. CDR3 DNA, as far as it was read: TGCAGCGTTGAAGATCGTCCAGGACAGTCAGATACG.

Details on this clone: Coverage ceases 3 residues before the CDR3 finishes, and the germline J gene fills in the end. V is TRBV15 and J is TRBJ2-5; unclear D gene. Germline CDR1 and CDR2: LNHNV and YYDKDF (reference sequence). The CDR3 runs to 13 residues. Trimming stripped 0 bases from V and 3 bases from J, with 5 bases between. CDR3 DNA, as far as it was read: TGTGCCACCAGCAGAGATCTAGAAGAGACC. Translation: CATSRDLEET. The entire CDR3 protein is CATSRDLEETQYF.

As regards this clone: Read sequence stops 3 residues before the CDR3 end, and the germline J gene provides the missing end. V is TRBV19 and J is TRBJ2-7; 7 bases match TRBD2. CDR3 size: 14 residues. Germline values: CDR1 LNHDA, CDR2 SQIVND (reference sequence). The V segment lost 6 bases and the J segment 4 bases; nucleotides outside the gene matches: 9. The CDR3 region is CASSNLASGYEQYF. The CDR3 DNA, read in part, is TGTGCCAGTAGCAATCTCGCTAGCGGTTACGAG.

Concerning this clone: Read coverage stops 3 residues before the CDR3 terminus; the germline J gene supplies the remainder. V is TRBV10-3 and J is TRBJ1-2; 10 bases fit TRBD1. Germline V CDR1 and CDR2: ENHRY, SYGVKD. The CDR3 covers 14 residues. The part of the CDR3 DNA that was read is TGTGCCATCAGTCCCGGGACAGGGGAAGGCGGC. Translation gives CAISPGTGEGG. The entire CDR3 sequence reads CAISPGTGEGGYTF.

Turning to this clone: The CDR3 extends 3 residues past the end of the read, so its final part is completed from the germline J gene. V usage is TRBV10-3 and J usage is TRBJ1-4; maybe TRBD1 (5 bases). Germline V CDR1 and CDR2: ENHRY, SYGVKD. The CDR3 spans 14 residues. The V gene lost 10 bases and the J gene lost 1 base, with 13 bases spanning the gap. The sequenced part of the CDR3 DNA is TGTGCCACCGGAAGGGGAGGAACTAATGAAAAA. This sequence encodes CATGRGGTNEK. The full CDR3 protein is CATGRGGTNEKLFF.

In regard to this clone: The read is 3 residues too short to cover the CDR3 end, so that end is filled in from the germline J gene. The V call is TRBV29-1, the J call TRBJ2-5; D unresolved. The CDR3 is made up of 14 amino acids. The ends were cut back, 0 bases at V and 1 base at J, with 9 bases in the middle. Germline V gene lookup returns CDR1 SQVTM and CDR2 ANQGSEA. CDR3: CSVEDRLVQETQYF. Incomplete CDR3 DNA: TGCAGCGTTGAAGACCGACTCGTCCAAGAGACC.

Notes on this clone: Coverage ceases 3 residues before the CDR3 finishes, and the germline J gene fills in the end. This chain links TRBV7-9 with TRBJ2-7; a possible D gene is TRBD1 (6 bases). This CDR3 spans 13 amino acids. Trimming pared 5 bases from V and 5 bases from J, leaving 13 bases between. CDR1 and CDR2 from the germline V gene are SEHNR and FQNEAQ (reference sequence). The sequenced part of the CDR3 DNA is TGTGCCAGCAGCATTGGGGGCTACCACGAG. This codes for CASSIGGYHE. The full-length CDR3 reads as CASSIGGYHEQYF. Complete variable domain (other parts from reference TRBV7-9 and TRBJ2-7): DTGVSQNPRHKITKRGQNVTFRCDPISEHNRLYWYRQTLGQGPEFLTYFQNEAQLEKSRLLSDRFSAERPKGSFSTLEIQRTEQGDSAMYLCASSIGGYHEQYFGPGTRLTVT.

About this clone itself: Read coverage stops 3 residues before the CDR3 terminus; the germline J gene supplies the remainder. The rearrangement uses TRBV5-4 and TRBJ2-5; D unresolved. Germline V gene lookup returns CDR1 SGHNT and CDR2 YYREEE (reference sequence). This CDR3 is built from 12 residues. Trimming took off 8 bases at V and 3 bases at J, with 11 bases between the two ends. CDR3 DNA, as far as it was read: TGTGCCAGTACGAGCTGCAAAGAGACC. It specifies CASTSCKET. The CDR3 reads in full as CASTSCKETQYF.

In regard to this clone: The read comes to an end 3 residues before the CDR3 does, leaving the germline J gene to fill in the end. This chain links TRBV5-4 with TRBJ2-7, with D possibly TRBD1 on 5 matching bases. Trimming pared 4 bases from V and 0 bases from J, leaving 11 bases between. CDR3 size: 14 residues. Per germline, CDR1 SGHNT and CDR2 YYREEE (reference sequence). The DNA read from the CDR3 is TGTGCCAGCAGCGAGGACATGGACTCCTACGAG. Translated, it gives CASSEDMDSYE. The complete CDR3 sequence is CASSEDMDSYEQYF.

Comments on this clone: The read ends 3 residues early relative to the CDR3; the germline J gene fills the gap. V and J are TRBV4-2 and TRBJ1-2; TRBD1 aligns across 9 bases. Per germline, CDR1 LGHNA and CDR2 YNFKEQ. The CDR3 is 15 amino acids. J lost 2 bases, V lost 4 bases, and 5 bases had no gene match. CDR3 in amino acids: CASSPGDRENYGYTF. The covered CDR3 bases are TGTGCCAGCAGCCCAGGGGACAGGGAGAACTATGGC.

On this clone itself: Coverage ceases 3 residues before the CDR3 finishes, and the germline J gene fills in the end. The chain combines TRBV5-6 with TRBJ1-2; D possibly corresponds to TRBD1 (5 bases). Germline V gene lookup returns CDR1 SGHDT and CDR2 YYEEEE. The CDR3 spans 13 residues. CDR3 bases read: TGTGCCAGCAGCGAACAGGCGACTTACGAC. It codes for CASSEQATYD. The whole CDR3 region reads CASSEQATYDYTF.

Regarding this clone: The read ends 3 residues early relative to the CDR3; the germline J gene fills the gap. J is TRBJ1-2 and V is TRBV5-1; TRBD1 matches at 8 bases. Germline V CDR1 and CDR2: SGHRS, YFSETQ. The CDR3 totals 15 residues. The CDR3 bases that were read are TGCGCCAGCAGCTTGTTACCTGGACAGGGCGGCGGC. It specifies CASSLLPGQGGG. The CDR3 as a whole reads CASSLLPGQGGGYTF.